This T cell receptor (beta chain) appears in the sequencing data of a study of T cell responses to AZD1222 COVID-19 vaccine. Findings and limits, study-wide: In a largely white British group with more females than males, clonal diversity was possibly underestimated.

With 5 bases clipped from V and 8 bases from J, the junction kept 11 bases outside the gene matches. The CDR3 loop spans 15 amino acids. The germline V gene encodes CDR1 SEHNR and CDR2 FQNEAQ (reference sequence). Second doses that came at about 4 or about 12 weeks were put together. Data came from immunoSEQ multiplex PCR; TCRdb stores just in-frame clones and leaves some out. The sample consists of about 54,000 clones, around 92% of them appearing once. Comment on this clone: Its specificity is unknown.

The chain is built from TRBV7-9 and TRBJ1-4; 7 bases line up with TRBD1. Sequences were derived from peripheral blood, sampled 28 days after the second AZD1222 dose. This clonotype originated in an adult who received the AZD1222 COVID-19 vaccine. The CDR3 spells CASSLGGTVGEKLFF. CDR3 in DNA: TGTGCCAGCAGCCTAGGCGGGACAGTCGGAGAAAAACTGTTTTTT.